The 3 T cell receptor beta chains below were found in one sample sequenced in a study of T cells in Graves' hyperthyroidism and ophthalmopathy. TCR beta CDR3 sequences were amplified from RNA transcripts. HTBI primers were employed in a first-round RT-PCR of the TCR CDR3. A single record per CDR3 protein comes from TCRdb applying MiXCR to the multiplex PCR reads. Of more than 250,000 distinct CDR3 sequences listed, approximately 14% were seen once; the top ten hold more than 30%. What was sequenced was blood. The receptors derive from a woman aged 45 to 65 with Graves' hyperthyroidism that later progressed to Graves' ophthalmopathy.

This clonotype was detected many times. The V and J genes are TRBV3-1 and TRBJ1-5, with a weak D call TRBD1 (6 bases). The CDR3 contains 15 residues. From germline, CDR1 is LGHDT and CDR2 YNNKEL (reference sequence). V shed 0 bases and J shed 7 bases, with 13 bases lying between them. The CDR3 DNA follows: TGTGCCAGCAGCCAAGATCGGGCAGGGACACAGCCCCAGCATTTT. This encodes CASSQDRAGTQPQHF.

This clonotype was observed a few times. The V gene is TRBV15, the J gene TRBJ1-2; TRBD1 aligns across 7 bases. The CDR3 length is 14 residues. Germline V CDR1 and CDR2: LNHNV, YYDKDF (reference sequence). V was pared by 5 bases and J by 5 bases, with 8 bases of the junction left unmatched. Here the CDR3 DNA reads TGTGCCACCAGCTCCCGGACAGGTCGTTATGGCTACACCTTC. It encodes CATSSRTGRYGYTF.

The J gene is TRBJ1-5, the V gene TRBV2; D gene unclear. The germline V and J ends were trimmed by 6 bases and 0 bases, with 9 bases remaining between them. The CDR3 is 14 residues long. Germline lookup yields CDR1 SNHLY and CDR2 FYNNEI. CDR3 residues: CASSAIDSNQPQHF. In nucleotides, the CDR3 is TGTGCCAGCAGCGCCATTGATAGCAATCAGCCCCAGCATTTT.